The sequence of this TCR beta chain was determined in a study of T cell responses to AZD1222 COVID-19 vaccine (dated by TCRdb to the early 2020s). Context from the whole study: TCR sequencing covered approximately 230 trial participants: 207 given two doses of AZD1222 and about 26 given two doses of MenACWY control vaccine. Trial participants were enrolled into age subgroups of 18-55, 56-69 and 70-plus years, which contained around 150, 29 and 61 TCR-sequenced participants, respectively.

What the authors observed across the whole study: Participants were mostly white British, with more females than males. The authors suggested clonal diversity may have been underestimated. Only six or seven AZD1222 recipients were SARS-CoV-2 seropositive at baseline, limiting conclusions about previously exposed vaccinees. Because no samples from the day 14 peak response were available, repertoires could be characterized only after the peak T cell response. After two AZD1222 doses, both the breadth and the depth of spike-specific TCRs were significantly higher than at day 0 and than in MenACWY recipients. Reportedly, almost half of the unique spike-specific TCRs recognized epitopes lying outside the regions that are mutated in the B.1.351 and B.1.1.7 variants. Vaccine-associated CD4 TCRs spanned the whole spike protein, with dominant responses in regions 160-218 and 743-854. In the small 56-69-year group, the increase in depth fell short of significance, most likely because of low power.

CDR1 is given as SEHNR and CDR2 as FQNEAQ, both from the germline V gene (reference sequence). The CDR3 runs 12 amino acids, cysteine and phenylalanine included. Of the read, only the CDR3 DNA is kept; its 36 bases are in frame from base 1. Deletion took 3 bases off V and 6 bases off J, with a span of 8 bases between the germline ends. The time point label for this specimen denotes: about 28 days (+/-7) after the second vaccine dose. Because spike-specific TCR depth and breadth did not differ between the two schedules, AZD1222 recipients who got a second dose at roughly 4 weeks were pooled with those who got a second dose at roughly 12 weeks. Vaccinee samples were obtained from the UK trials COV001 and COV002, which included a single-blind randomized controlled phase 2/3 trial of AZD1222 (ChAdOx1 nCoV-19) in healthy adults. For TCRbeta chain sequencing, PBMC samples from trial participants were taken at day 0 and at day 28 after the second dose.

This clone was found a few times. What this receptor recognizes is not known. Per-base qualities were not stored, and no clone one base away is much larger. The CDR3 regions of human TCRbeta chains were analyzed by immunosequencing. Regarding the original processing steps: Repertoire TCRs were checked for matches against a reference library of SARS-CoV-2-specific TCRs that had been generated using the MIRA antigen-specificity platform. Breadth meant the fraction of unique TCRs that were SARS-CoV-2-associated, whereas depth meant the fraction of total T cells that were SARS-CoV-2-associated. Using the MIRA data, every spike-specific TCR was mapped to the spike region that the TCR reacted to and assigned to either a CD4 or a CD8 class. Log10-transformed breadth and depth values were compared by one-way ANOVA with Sidak's multiple comparisons tests. Entries here come from immuneACCESS through TCRdb and include only in-frame sequences with V and J called. Some clones fail to appear in such tables; in the studies checked, an unresolved V gene covers under half of the shortfall, and the cause of the remainder is unknown. V and J calls and clone size are copied from that table; D and trimming were computed from the DNA. The sample has roughly 200,000 clones on record, more than 85% of them singletons. In total, the top ten clones hold approximately 1.6% of the sample.

In this chain, TRBV7-9 is recombined with TRBJ1-1, with the D gene not clear enough to name. This TCR was recovered from an adult who received the AZD1222 COVID-19 vaccine. Here the sequenced sample was peripheral blood, taken 28 days after the second AZD1222 dose. The CDR3 protein: CASSFGSAEAFF. The nucleotide sequence is TGTGCCAGCAGCTTTGGTAGCGCTGAAGCTTTCTTT.